The rows below give T cell receptor beta chains drawn from one sample of a study of cytomegalovirus exposure and HLA in healthy donors. Sequencing used immunoSEQ multiplex PCR; TCRdb keeps in-frame clones, though not all of them. The table records over 60,000 clones, around 70% of them present only once. The sample comprised PBMCs. All receptors come from a male donor in good health and CMV-seropositive. Each CDR3 is given with its conserved first and last residue. D genes are given only for firm matches. Clone sizes are given selectively: once, few, many, or a class where the clone is expanded.

>TRBD1|.|TRBJ1-2|TRBV6-1
TGTGCCAGCACCAGACAGGGCGGCTATGGCTACACCTTC
CASTRQGGYGYTF
>.|.|TRBJ1-5|TRBV4-1
TGCGCCAGCAGCCGGGGCAGGATCAATCAGCCCCAGCATTTT
CASSRGRINQPQHF
>.|.|TRBJ1-5|TRBV12-5
TGTGCTAGTGGTTGGGAGGGGCTCCAGCATTTT
CASGWEGLQHF
>.|few|TRBJ2-1|TRBV11-1
TGTGCCAGCAGCGGGGGAGGACGTGAGGGTTTTGATGAGCAGTTCTTC
CASSGGGREGFDEQFF
>.|.|TRBJ1-2|TRBV6-5
TGTGCCAGCAGTTACTCGAATAGGGGCTATGGCTACACCTTC
CASSYSNRGYGYTF
>TRBD1|.|TRBJ2-1|TRBV9
TGTGCCAGCAGCCCGACCTCCCGGGACAGGGCATACAATGAGCAGTTCTTC
CASSPTSRDRAYNEQFF
>.|.|TRBJ1-6|TRBV10-1
TGCGCCAGCAGTGCAGGCATTAATTCACCCCTCCACTTT
CASSAGINSPLHF
>.|.|TRBJ1-1|TRBV7-2
TGTGCCAGCAGCCTTACGGGGGGCGGGACTGAAGCTTTCTTT
CASSLTGGGTEAFF
>.|.|TRBJ1-6|TRBV2
TGTGCCAGCAGTGAACAGGGGACCCATAATTCACCCCTCCACTTT
CASSEQGTHNSPLHF
>TRBD2|.|TRBJ2-7|TRBV5-5
TGTGCCAGCAGCCTAGCACCGGGACTAGACGACTACGAGCAGTACTTC
CASSLAPGLDDYEQYF
>.|.|TRBJ1-6|TRBV30
TGTGCCTGGAGTGCCTCCGGAACAGCCTATTCACCCCTCCACTTT
CAWSASGTAYSPLHF
>TRBD2|once|TRBJ2-1|TRBV30
TGTGCCTGGGGTAGATGGGGTAGCGGGAGGCCGAGCTCCTACAATGAGCAGTTCTTC
CAWGRWGSGRPSSYNEQFF
>TRBD1|.|TRBJ1-2|TRBV15
TGTGCCACCAGCAGAGGCCGAATGGGACAGGGTGACGGCTACACCTTC
CATSRGRMGQGDGYTF
>.|.|TRBJ2-3|TRBV7-3
TGTGCCAGCAGCTTAACGGGAGGCACAGATACGCAGTATTTT
CASSLTGGTDTQYF
>.|few|TRBJ1-4|TRBV6-5
TGTGCCAGCAGTTTACAGGGCGGTATTGAAAAACTGTTTTTT
CASSLQGGIEKLFF
>.|.|TRBJ1-6|TRBV6-6
TGTGCCAGCAAAATCCTACAGGGTTCCTATAATTCACCCCTCCACTTT
CASKILQGSYNSPLHF
>.|few|TRBJ1-3|TRBV11-2
TGTGCCAGCAGAAAACTTGTTGCTGGAAACACCATATATTTT
CASRKLVAGNTIYF
>.|.|TRBJ1-6|TRBV5-1
TGCGCCAGCAGCTCGGGCAACAGGGTGGGATCACCCCTCCACTTT
CASSSGNRVGSPLHF
>TRBD2|.|TRBJ2-1|TRBV4-1
TGCGCCAGCAGACTAGCGGGTAACAATGAGCAGTTCTTC
CASRLAGNNEQFF
>TRBD2|.|TRBJ2-2|TRBV7-2
TGTGCCAGCAGTCCGAGGGGACTAGCGCGCGGGGAGCTGTTTTTT
CASSPRGLARGELFF
>TRBD1|.|TRBJ2-7|TRBV6-5
TGTGCCAGCAGTGTGCCGGGACAGGGACTACGAGAGCAGTACTTC
CASSVPGQGLREQYF
>TRBD1|once|TRBJ2-3|TRBV5-1
TGCGCCAGCAACCCGGGACAGGGGGGAGAGGATACGCAGTATTTT
CASNPGQGGEDTQYF
>.|.|TRBJ2-3|TRBV9
TGTGCCAGCGGCGTAGCTCCGGGAAGCACAGATACGCAGTATTTT
CASGVAPGSTDTQYF
>TRBD1|.|TRBJ2-7|TRBV9
TGTGCCAGCAGCGGGTCAGGGGGCATCTACGAGCAGTACTTC
CASSGSGGIYEQYF
>TRBD1|.|TRBJ1-1|TRBV5-6
TGTGCCAGCAGCCCAAACAGGGGGAGGACTGAAGCTTTCTTT
CASSPNRGRTEAFF
>TRBD2|.|TRBJ2-3|TRBV30
TGTGCCACCTCAGGCAGCGGGGGAACTACTAGCACAGATACGCAGTATTTT
CATSGSGGTTSTDTQYF
>.|few|TRBJ2-1|TRBV5-1
TGCGCCAGCAGCTTGGGAGGGGGCGGGGATGAGCAGTTCTTC
CASSLGGGGDEQFF
>TRBD1|.|TRBJ1-2|TRBV7-9
TGTGCCAGCAGCCCTTTAGGGGGACAGCCTAACTATGGCTACACCTTC
CASSPLGGQPNYGYTF
>.|.|TRBJ1-3|TRBV4-3
TGCGCCAGCAGCCAAGATCAGTTGTCTGGAGGGGCTGGAAACACCATATATTTT
CASSQDQLSGGAGNTIYF
>.|.|TRBJ2-5|TRBV29-1
TGCAGCGTTGGAGATGTGCAGGGTGGGGAGACCCAGTACTTC
CSVGDVQGGETQYF
>TRBD1|.|TRBJ2-7|TRBV5-1
TGCGCCAGCAGCTTACAGGGGGGCGAGCAGTACTTC
CASSLQGGEQYF
>TRBD2|.|TRBJ2-7|TRBV5-1
TGCGCCAGCAGCCCGGGACTAGCGGACTACGAGCAGTACTTC
CASSPGLADYEQYF
>TRBD2|.|TRBJ2-5|TRBV11-2
TGTGCCAGCAGCTTCGGGGGGGGGAAAGAGACCCAGTACTTC
CASSFGGGKETQYF
>TRBD1|.|TRBJ1-2|TRBV7-6
TGTGCCAGCAGCTGGCGGACAGGGGGCTTAGATGGCTACACCTTC
CASSWRTGGLDGYTF
>.|.|TRBJ1-1|TRBV30
TGTGCCTGGAGTCCCCTCGGACAGCTGAACACTGAAGCTTTCTTT
CAWSPLGQLNTEAFF
>.|.|TRBJ2-7|TRBV13
TGTGCCAGCAGCTTAGGTCCTGTAACCTACGAGCAGTACTTC
CASSLGPVTYEQYF
>.|.|TRBJ1-2|TRBV11-2
TGTGCCAGCAGTTTAAGGGGGTTTCGTGAGTCCTATGGCTACACCTTC
CASSLRGFRESYGYTF
>.|.|TRBJ2-1|TRBV5-1
TGCGCCAGCAGCTTGACAGGGATCGATGAGCAGTTCTTC
CASSLTGIDEQFF
>.|.|TRBJ2-2|TRBV13
TGTGCCAGCAGCTTAGAGGGGCCCAACACCGGGGAGCTGTTTTTT
CASSLEGPNTGELFF
>.|.|TRBJ2-6|TRBV12-5
TGTGCTAGTGGTTTGGTAATGTGGGTGGGGAGTGGGGCCAACGTCCTGACTTTC
CASGLVMWVGSGANVLTF
>.|.|TRBJ1-2|TRBV20-1
TGCAGTGCTAGTACGGGGGTCGGCTACACCTTC
CSASTGVGYTF
>TRBD2|.|TRBJ2-1|TRBV5-4
TGTGCCAGCAGCTTGTACCTAGCGGCCAATGAGCAGTTCTTC
CASSLYLAANEQFF
>TRBD1|.|TRBJ1-2|TRBV18
TGTGCCAGCTCACCAACCCGGGACAGGGAAAATAGTGGCTACACCTTC
CASSPTRDRENSGYTF
>.|.|TRBJ1-1|TRBV11-2
TGTGCCAGCAGCTCAATACAGGGACACACTGAAGCTTTCTTT
CASSSIQGHTEAFF
>TRBD1|.|TRBJ2-3|TRBV7-2
TGTGCCAGCAGCTTAGCTTTTGGGGACCCCAGGGGGGATACGCAGTATTTT
CASSLAFGDPRGDTQYF
>.|.|TRBJ2-7|TRBV18
TGTGCCAGCACCGAAATGGGCGGGGGCTTCACATACGAGCAGTACTTC
CASTEMGGGFTYEQYF
>TRBD1|.|TRBJ1-5|TRBV7-2
TGTGCCAGCAGCCTCACAGGGGACCAGCCCCAGCATTTT
CASSLTGDQPQHF
>TRBD1|few|TRBJ1-5|TRBV15
TGTGCCACCAGCAGAGAGAGCGGGACAGGGGTCGGCAATCAGCCCCAGCATTTT
CATSRESGTGVGNQPQHF
>.|.|TRBJ1-2|TRBV15
TGTGCCACCAGCCCAGAGAAGGGGGGGCGCAACTATGGCTACACCTTC
CATSPEKGGRNYGYTF
>TRBD2|.|TRBJ2-2|TRBV15
TGTGCCACCAGCAGACCATGGGGCGGGAGGAGCACCGGGGAGCTGTTTTTT
CATSRPWGGRSTGELFF
>.|.|TRBJ2-7|TRBV30
TGTGCCTGGAGTGTAGGAGCCCCCGAGCAGTACTTC
CAWSVGAPEQYF